One sample yielded the 29 T cell receptor beta chains listed below, sequenced in a study of blood T cell repertoires in COVID-19 (dated by TCRdb to about 2020). Library method: the immunoSEQ multiplex PCR assay. TCRdb took over this immuneACCESS table, retaining in-frame rearrangements with V and J assigned. Such tables are incomplete; in checked studies, under half of the missing clones stem from an unresolved V gene, and the remainder is unexplained. The sample table holds about 270,000 clones, of which around 88% were seen once. The ten largest account for 5.5% to 6.5% of the sample. Sequenced sample: peripheral blood. Receptors were obtained from an elderly woman with COVID-19, enrolled during active disease.

J is TRBJ2-7 and V is TRBV7-2; 11 nucleotides align to TRBD2. The CDR3 is made up of 15 amino acids. From germline, CDR1 is SGHTA and CDR2 FQGNSA. V lost 3 bases to trimming and J lost 7 bases; unmatched junction nucleotides: 8. The CDR3, as DNA: TGTGCCAGCAGCTTCCCATTAGCGGGGGGGCGGGAGCAGTACTTC. Translation: CASSFPLAGGREQYF.

The rearrangement links TRBV10-1 to TRBJ1-1, with a tentative D call TRBD1 (6 bases). Trimming cost V 5 bases and J 0 bases, with 19 bases left between them. Germline V gives CDR1 WNHNN, CDR2 SYGVQD (reference sequence). The CDR3 runs to 17 residues. DNA for the CDR3: TGCGCCAGCAGTCCGTCGGGGCGGGGGGGCCTGAACACTGAAGCTTTCTTT. Translation: CASSPSGRGGLNTEAFF.

The rearrangement joins TRBV3-1 (or the pseudogene TRBV3-2) to TRBJ2-7; 7 bases are a match to TRBD2. This CDR3 contains 12 residues. CDR1 is LGHDT and CDR2 is YNNKEL in the germline V gene (reference sequence). The ends lost 4 bases at V and 4 bases at J; junction bases unmatched: 1. The CDR3 protein is CASSLGGYEQYV. CDR3 nucleotides: TGTGCCAGCAGCCTGGGGGGGTACGAGCAGTACGTC.

This chain links TRBV12-3 or TRBV12-4 with TRBJ1-5, with no clear D. The CDR3 runs 13 residues. Trimming cost V 10 bases and J 6 bases, with 16 bases left between them. CDR3 region: CATTADPGQPQHF. The CDR3 bases are TGTGCCACCACTGCGGATCCTGGTCAGCCCCAGCATTTT.

The V gene is TRBV7-8, the J gene TRBJ1-4; TRBD1 is a possible D gene (6 bases). Trimming left V 4 bases short and J 4 bases short, with 7 bases between. Per germline, CDR1 SGHVS and CDR2 FQNEAQ. This CDR3 is built from 13 residues. The CDR3 DNA follows: TGTGCCAGCAGCTCCAGGGGTAATGAAAAACTGTTTTTT. Translation: CASSSRGNEKLFF.

CDR3 loop: CVRSLRGGIQYF. The CDR3 DNA is TGTGTCAGAAGCTTAAGGGGCGGCATTCAGTACTTC. This sequence joins TRBV7-5 and TRBJ2-4; the table's D call of TRBD1 was not tested on the DNA. TRBV7-5 is marked as a pseudogene. The CDR3 extends over 12 amino acids.

This clone was counted a few times. The chain uses TRBV7-7 and TRBJ1-5; D possibly corresponds to TRBD1 (6 bases). The CDR3 is made up of 15 amino acids. Germline V lookup: CDR1 SSHAT, CDR2 FNYEAQ (reference sequence). V dropped 6 bases and J dropped 3 bases, with 15 bases sitting between them. Here the CDR3 reads CASSPRGGSNQPQHF. The CDR3, as DNA: TGTGCCAGCAGTCCTAGGGGGGGGTCCAATCAGCCCCAGCATTTT.

V gene TRBV28 combines with J gene TRBJ2-4, with TRBD2 identical over 7 bases. The V and J ends lost 3 bases and 15 bases, in that order; junction bases with no gene match: 5. CDR1 is MDHEN, CDR2 SYDVKM, per germline. The CDR3 extends over 11 amino acids. The CDR3 spells CASSLNGLVYF. The CDR3 coding sequence is TGTGCCAGCAGTTTGAATGGACTAGTGTACTTC.

V gene TRBV7-2 combines with J gene TRBJ2-3, with 7 bases fitting TRBD2. The CDR3 runs 14 residues. J lost 5 bases, V lost 2 bases, and 4 bases had no gene match. Germline V lookup: CDR1 SGHTA, CDR2 FQGNSA. This chain's CDR3 is CASSLKAGRDTQYF. In DNA form, the CDR3 reads TGTGCCAGCAGCTTAAAAGCGGGGAGAGATACGCAGTATTTT.

Regarding this clone: The germline gene is not matched at one end of the junction; a read error may be the cause. The chain is built from TRBV7-9 and TRBJ2-2; 11 positions match TRBD2. Germline CDR1 is SEHNR and CDR2 is FQNEAQ (reference sequence). This CDR3 has 15 amino acids. The CDR3, as DNA: TGTGCCAGCAGCCTAGCGGGGGGACGAACCGGGGAGCTGTTTTTT. Residues: CASSLAGGRTGELFF.

The chain combines TRBV2 with TRBJ2-1; 7 bases line up with TRBD2. With 6 bases clipped from V and 4 bases from J, the junction kept 6 bases outside the gene matches. CDR1 and CDR2 (germline): SNHLY, FYNNEI. The CDR3 length is 14 residues. The CDR3, as DNA: TGTGCCAGCAGAGTTCGCGGGGGTTACAATGAGCAGTTCTTC. Amino acids: CASRVRGGYNEQFF. The whole variable domain, filled in from reference TRBV2 and TRBJ2-1, reads EPEVTQTPSHQVTQMGQEVILRCVPISNHLYFYWYRQILGQKVEFLVSFYNNEISEKSEIFDDQFSVERPDGSNFTLKIRSTKLEDSAMYFCASRVRGGYNEQFFGPGTRLTVL.

This chain uses TRBV7-9 with TRBJ2-1; possible D gene TRBD1, 7 bases. Germline CDR1 and CDR2: SEHNR and FQNEAQ (reference sequence). Between the trimmed V and J ends, which lost 6 bases and 2 bases, there was a span of 11 bases. This CDR3 has 14 amino acids. The CDR3 bases are TGTGCCAGCAGTCGCGGGACAGCCTACAATGAGCAGTTCTTC. It is translated as CASSRGTAYNEQFF.

The chain is built from TRBV19 and TRBJ2-3; D not certain. The ends were cut back, 7 bases at V and 0 bases at J, with 11 bases in the middle. Germline V CDR1 and CDR2: LNHDA, SQIVND (reference sequence). CDR3 size: 14 residues. Here the CDR3 DNA reads TGTGCCAGTAAGCCCCCGAGAAGCACAGATACGCAGTATTTT. Encoded protein: CASKPPRSTDTQYF.

The genes are TRBV10-3 and TRBJ1-2, with TRBD1 identical over 11 bases. Germline assignment: CDR1 ENHRY and CDR2 SYGVKD. The CDR3 length is 16 residues. With V trimmed by 3 bases and J by 6 bases, 9 bases remained unmatched. CDR3 protein: CAISDFPPGQGDGYTF. As DNA, the CDR3 is TGTGCCATCAGTGATTTTCCTCCGGGACAGGGGGATGGCTACACCTTC.

V gene TRBV7-2 combines with J gene TRBJ2-5, with 12 bases that match TRBD2. Germline-derived CDR1 and CDR2 are SGHTA and FQGNSA. The CDR3 covers 14 residues. J gave up 3 bases and V 8 bases, and 4 bases lay outside the gene matches. The CDR3 reads CASARTSGEETQYF. CDR3 bases: TGTGCCAGCGCCCGGACTAGCGGGGAAGAGACCCAGTACTTC.

This chain joins TRBV27 and TRBJ2-7; D perhaps matches TRBD1 (6 bases). Trimming took 8 bases from V and 2 from J, leaving 10 bases between them. This CDR3 has 12 amino acids. Germline values: CDR1 MNHEY, CDR2 SMNVEV (reference sequence). The CDR3 DNA sequence: TGTGCCAGCGAAGGGACACCCTACGAGCAGTACGTC. This sequence encodes CASEGTPYEQYV.

The rearrangement links TRBV19 to TRBJ1-4, with 7 bases matching TRBD1. V was pared by 5 bases and J by 2 bases, with 5 bases of the junction left unmatched. This CDR3 is built from 15 residues. The germline gives CDR1 LNHDA, CDR2 SQIVND (reference sequence). CDR3 in DNA: TGTGCCAGTAGTTTTTCCAGGGGGACTAATGAAAAACTGTTTTTT. This encodes CASSFSRGTNEKLFF.

The rearrangement uses TRBV10-3 and TRBJ1-1; D unclear. V was pared by 0 bases and J by 5 bases, with 10 bases between. Germline V gene data show CDR1 as ENHRY and CDR2 as SYGVKD. This CDR3 has 14 residues. CDR3 sequence (DNA): TGTGCCATCAGTGAGTCCCAAACGAGGACTGAAGCTTTCTTT. Protein sequence: CAISESQTRTEAFF.

The chain has TRBV3-1 (or the pseudogene TRBV3-2) and TRBJ1-2; TRBD1 agrees at 9 bases. CDR3 size: 14 residues. V gave up 5 bases and J gave up 6 bases; unmatched junction bases: 7. Germline CDR1 reads LGHDT; CDR2 reads YNNKEL (reference sequence). CDR3: CASSRTGEVDGYTF. The CDR3 DNA follows: TGTGCCAGCAGCAGGACAGGGGAAGTAGATGGCTACACCTTC.

Concerning this clone: The sample holds other DNA sequences that translate to the same CDR3. This rearrangement joins TRBV5-1 to TRBJ2-3, with TRBD1 matching over 9 bases. Germline V CDR1 and CDR2: SGHRS, YFSETQ. This CDR3 has 14 amino acids. J was trimmed by 3 bases and V by 4 bases; bases with no gene match: 3. The CDR3 here is CASSPGQGTDTQYF. CDR3 DNA: TGCGCCAGCAGCCCAGGACAGGGGACAGATACGCAGTATTTT.

The rearrangement uses TRBV6-1 and TRBJ1-5; possible D gene TRBD1, 6 bases. Looked up from germline, CDR1 is MNHNS and CDR2 is SASEGT. The CDR3 totals 15 residues. Trimming shortened V by 2 bases and J by 0 bases, and 8 bases separated the two germline ends. CDR3 in amino acids: CASSEIGGSNQPQHF. The CDR3 coding sequence is TGTGCCAGCAGTGAAATAGGGGGTAGCAATCAGCCCCAGCATTTT.

The chain links TRBV5-1 to TRBJ1-4; a weak D match, TRBD1 (6 bases). Trimming cost V 2 bases and J 4 bases, with 12 bases left between them. The CDR3 sequence is 15 residues long. From germline, CDR1 is SGHRS and CDR2 YFSETQ. The CDR3 DNA reads as TGCGCCAGCAGCTTAGGGGGAGTGGGTAATGAAAAACTGTTTTTT. It yields the protein CASSLGGVGNEKLFF.

The chain recombines TRBV2 with TRBJ2-2; 8 bases align to TRBD1. This CDR3 comprises 15 residues. Germline V CDR1 and CDR2: SNHLY, FYNNEI. Trimming at V came to 5 bases and at J to 3 bases, leaving 5 bases not matched to a gene. In DNA, the CDR3 is TGTGCCAGCAGTTTCCAGGGGGCCGACACCGGGGAGCTGTTTTTT. Translating it yields CASSFQGADTGELFF.

This clone has a handful of counts. The chain recombines TRBV4-1 with TRBJ2-7, with a possible D match to TRBD1 (5 bases). CDR3 length equals 14 residues. Trimming removed 0 bases at V and 5 bases at J, with 11 bases between. Germline V lookup: CDR1 MGHRA, CDR2 YSYEKL. CDR3 protein: CASSQDGSRDEQYF. The CDR3 DNA reads as TGCGCCAGCAGCCAAGATGGTAGCAGGGACGAGCAGTACTTC.

The chain joins TRBV21-1 to TRBJ1-2. TRBV21-1 counts as a pseudogene. This CDR3 is built from 17 residues. CDR3 coding DNA: TGTGCCAGCAGCAAAGTACGAATTGAGGTTCAGGAGGGCGGCTACACCTTC. This sequence encodes CASSKVRIEVQEGGYTF.

The chain is built from TRBV5-1 and TRBJ1-6; tentative D call: TRBD1 (5 bases). V shed 1 base and J shed 9 bases, with 14 bases lying between them. The CDR3 sequence is 15 residues long. Germline-derived CDR1 and CDR2 are SGHRS and YFSETQ. CDR3 region: CASSLNEGVGSPLHF. CDR3 sequence (DNA): TGCGCCAGCAGCTTGAATGAAGGGGTCGGTTCACCCCTCCACTTT.

The V gene is TRBV19, the J gene TRBJ1-1, with 12 bases that match TRBD1. Germline CDR1 LNHDA, CDR2 SQIVND (reference sequence). The CDR3 has 14 amino acids. V lost 3 bases to trimming and J lost 7 bases; unmatched junction nucleotides: 3. CDR3 bases: TGTGCCAGTAGTATTCGGGACAGGGGGCTTGAAGCTTTCTTT. This translates into CASSIRDRGLEAFF.

This chain links TRBV7-2 with TRBJ2-7; D may be TRBD1 (6 bases). The CDR3 has 15 residues. Between the trimmed V and J ends, which lost 2 bases and 3 bases, there was a span of 14 bases. The germline V gene encodes CDR1 SGHTA and CDR2 FQGNSA. The CDR3 region is CASSLSSGQFYEQYF. The CDR3 bases are TGTGCCAGCAGCTTATCATCCGGACAGTTCTACGAGCAGTACTTC.

The gene calls are TRBV5-3 and TRBJ2-7; weak D call: TRBD2 (5 bases). TRBV5-3 has ORF status, its function being uncertain. V was trimmed by 4 bases and J by 0 bases, leaving 20 bases between them. CDR3 length equals 17 residues. DNA for the CDR3: TGTGCCAGAAGCACTGGGAAGGGTAGAGAGGGCTCCTACGAGCAGTACGTC. It codes for CARSTGKGREGSYEQYV.